This TCR beta chain was recovered during a study of blood T cell repertoires in COVID-19. Turning to the study itself: COVID-19 samples collected from the United States, Italy and Spain covered acute and convalescent phases. PBMCs, B-cell-depleted T cells, or T cells were the source of the cDNA or gDNA that made up the material.

In the original analysis: Reference gene primer amplification yielded estimated nucleated cell counts. The protocol was immunoSEQ multiplex PCR, while the TCRdb copy is restricted to in-frame clones and leaves out a portion. V and J calls and clone size follow that table, whereas D and trimming were derived from the DNA. The data contain under 200,000 clones, 87% of them singletons. Sequenced: peripheral blood. This receptor was taken from a middle-aged man with active or convalescent COVID-19.

CDR3 in amino acids: CASSQDGGDSYEQYF. The CDR3 DNA is TGTGCCAGCAGCCAAGACGGGGGTGATTCCTACGAGCAGTACTTC. The genes are TRBV4-2 and TRBJ2-7, with a weak D call TRBD2 (6 bases). Trimming pared 0 bases from V and 1 base from J, leaving 10 bases between. CDR3 size: 15 residues. Germline V gene lookup returns CDR1 LGHNA and CDR2 YNFKEQ.